The subject of this entry is one T cell receptor beta chain. Its specific antigen is unknown. Per-nucleotide qualities are absent, and no much larger clonotype sits a single base away. This specimen's time point label, per the study, means: baseline before first vaccination. Vaccinee samples were obtained from the UK trials COV001 and COV002, which included a single-blind randomized controlled phase 2/3 trial of AZD1222 (ChAdOx1 nCoV-19) in healthy adults. For TCRbeta chain sequencing, PBMC samples were collected from trial participants at day 0 and at day 28 after the second dose. The data were obtained in a study of T cell responses to AZD1222 COVID-19 vaccine (TCRdb year 2021). Study-wide context: AZD1222 recipients with second doses at about 4 weeks or about 12 weeks were pooled, because spike-specific TCR depth and breadth did not differ between schedules. Enrollment into the trials was organized by age into subgroups of 18-55, 56-69 and 70-plus years, and those subgroups contained 148, 28 and 57 TCR-sequenced participants, respectively. TCR sequencing covered 230 or so trial participants: 200 to 220 given two doses of AZD1222 and about 26 given two doses of MenACWY control vaccine.

The CDR3 regions of human TCRbeta chains were analyzed by immunosequencing. Per the original workflow: Repertoire TCRs were checked for matches against a reference library of SARS-CoV-2-specific TCRs that had been generated using the MIRA antigen-specificity platform. Breadth was defined as the fraction of unique TCRs that were SARS-CoV-2-associated. Depth was defined as the fraction of total T cells that were SARS-CoV-2-associated. Each spike-specific TCR was assigned to its reactive spike region and to a CD4 or CD8 class using the MIRA data. Log10-transformed breadth and depth values were compared by one-way ANOVA with Sidak's multiple comparisons tests. TCRdb carries this immuneACCESS record with in-frame sequences only. Its versions omit some clonotypes, under half of them owing to an unresolved V gene in the studies checked, with the rest unexplained. That table gives V, J and clone size, and the DNA gave D and trimming. The sample yields 170,000 or so clones; about nine tenths were counted once. The ten largest clones represent approximately 3% of the sample.

What the study reported, not specific to this receptor: Nearly half of unique spike-specific TCRs reportedly recognized epitopes outside regions mutated in the B.1.351 and B.1.1.7 variants. The 56-69-year group was small, and its depth increase did not reach significance, likely because of low power. Only a handful of AZD1222 recipients were SARS-CoV-2 seropositive at baseline, limiting conclusions about previously exposed vaccinees. Participants were mostly white British, with more females than males. The authors suggested clonal diversity may have been underestimated. The vaccine-associated CD4 TCRs covered the entire spike protein, and the dominant responses fell in regions 160-218 and 743-854. Because no day 14 peak-response samples were available, repertoires were characterized only after the peak T cell response. A significant rise in spike-specific TCR breadth and depth was observed after two AZD1222 doses relative to day 0 and relative to MenACWY recipients.

The trim is 3 bases for V and 7 bases for J, with a gap of 14 bases between the germline ends. The CDR3 covers 14 residues, taking in both the cysteine and the phenylalanine. The kept DNA is CDR3 alone, 42 bases in frame from the first base. CDR1 and CDR2 (SGHKS, YYEKEE) derive from the germline V gene (reference sequence). The chain links TRBV5-5 with TRBJ1-5; no D gene can be assigned with confidence. The sample here was peripheral blood, taken on day 0 of AZD1222 vaccination. This receptor was taken from an adult in good health. The CDR3 loop reads CASSSWMGRQPQHF. The DNA sequence is TGTGCCAGCAGCTCCTGGATGGGCCGGCAGCCCCAGCATTTT.